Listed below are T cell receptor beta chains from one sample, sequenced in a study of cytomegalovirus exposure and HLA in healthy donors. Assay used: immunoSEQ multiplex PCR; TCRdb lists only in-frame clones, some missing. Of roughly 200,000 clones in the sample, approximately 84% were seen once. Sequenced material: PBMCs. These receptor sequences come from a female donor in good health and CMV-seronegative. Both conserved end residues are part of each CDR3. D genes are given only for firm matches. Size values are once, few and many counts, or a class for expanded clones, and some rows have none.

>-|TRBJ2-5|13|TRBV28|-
CASSLGRLVTQYF
TGTGCCAGCAGTTTGGGGCGGCTGGTGACCCAGTACTTC
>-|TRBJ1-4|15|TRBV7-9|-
CASSLGVGTGEKLFF
TGTGCCAGCAGCTTAGGGGTCGGTACCGGGGAAAAACTGTTTTTT
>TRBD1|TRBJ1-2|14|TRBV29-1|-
CSAHDGQGDYGYTF
TGCAGCGCACACGACGGACAGGGAGACTATGGCTACACCTTC
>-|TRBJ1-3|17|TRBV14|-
CASSQGLLRDSGNTIYF
TGTGCCAGCAGCCAAGGTTTATTGAGGGACTCTGGAAACACCATATATTTT
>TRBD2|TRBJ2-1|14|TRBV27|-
CASSSTSGYNEQFF
TGTGCCAGCAGTTCCACTAGCGGGTACAATGAGCAGTTCTTC
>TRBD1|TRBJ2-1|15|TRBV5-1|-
CASSLSGTGGNEQFF
TGCGCCAGCAGCTTGTCCGGGACAGGGGGGAATGAGCAGTTCTTC
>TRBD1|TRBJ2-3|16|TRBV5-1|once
CASSSSWGQNTDTQYF
TGCGCCAGCAGCTCCTCCTGGGGACAGAACACAGATACGCAGTATTTT
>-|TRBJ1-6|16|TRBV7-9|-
CASSSPGSSYNSPLHF
TGTGCCAGCAGTTCGCCGGGGAGCTCCTATAATTCACCCCTCCACTTT
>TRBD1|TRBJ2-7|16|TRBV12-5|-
CASGLATGTGAHEQYF
TGTGCTAGTGGTTTGGCAACCGGGACAGGGGCCCACGAGCAGTACTTC
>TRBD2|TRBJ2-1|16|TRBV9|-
CASSVVAGGYIDEQFF
TGTGCCAGCAGCGTAGTAGCGGGGGGGTATATTGATGAGCAGTTCTTC
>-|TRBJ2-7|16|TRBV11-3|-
CASSPTWRTKNYEQYF
TGTGCCAGCAGTCCGACGTGGCGAACTAAGAACTACGAGCAGTACTTC
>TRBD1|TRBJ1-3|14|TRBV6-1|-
CASSVTGAGNTIYF
TGTGCCAGCAGTGTGACAGGGGCGGGAAACACCATATATTTT
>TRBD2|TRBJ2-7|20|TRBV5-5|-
CASSRRGTSRGSRQTYEQYF
TGTGCCAGCAGCCGGCGGGGGACTAGCAGGGGGTCGAGGCAAACCTACGAGCAGTACTTC
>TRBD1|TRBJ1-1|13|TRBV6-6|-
CASGDRGNTEAFF
TGTGCCAGCGGTGACAGGGGGAACACTGAAGCTTTCTTT
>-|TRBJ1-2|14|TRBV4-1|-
CASSPVGGSYGYTF
TGCGCCAGCAGTCCAGTGGGAGGGAGCTATGGCTACACCTTC
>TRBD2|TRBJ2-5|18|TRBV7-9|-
CASSEPGLAGPRGETQYF
TGTGCCAGCAGCGAGCCGGGACTAGCGGGCCCGCGGGGAGAGACCCAGTACTTC
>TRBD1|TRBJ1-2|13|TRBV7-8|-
CASSLGQGYGYTF
TGTGCCAGCAGCTTAGGACAGGGTTATGGCTACACCTTC
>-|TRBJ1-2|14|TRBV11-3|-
CASSLGRGSHGYTF
TGTGCCAGCAGCTTGGGCAGGGGAAGTCATGGCTACACCTTC
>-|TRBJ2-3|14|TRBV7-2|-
CASSSQWETDTQYF
TGTGCCAGCAGCTCCCAGTGGGAGACAGATACGCAGTATTTT
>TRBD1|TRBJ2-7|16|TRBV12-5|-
CASGPWDRGISYEQYF
TGTGCTAGTGGTCCCTGGGACAGGGGGATTAGTTACGAGCAGTACTTC
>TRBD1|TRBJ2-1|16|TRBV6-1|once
CASSEGPGGAYNEQFF
TGTGCCAGCAGTGAAGGCCCAGGGGGCGCCTACAATGAGCAGTTCTTC
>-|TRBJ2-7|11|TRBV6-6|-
CASQGNNEQYF
TGTGCCAGCCAGGGGAACAACGAGCAGTACTTC
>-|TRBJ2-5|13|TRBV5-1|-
CASSLPLQETQYF
TGCGCCAGCAGCTTGCCCCTCCAAGAGACCCAGTACTTC
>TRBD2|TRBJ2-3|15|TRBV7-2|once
CASSFDSGGAYTQYF
TGTGCCAGCAGCTTTGATAGCGGGGGGGCGTATACGCAGTATTTT
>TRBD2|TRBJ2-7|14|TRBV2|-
CASSLAGAPYEQYF
TGTGCCAGCAGCCTAGCGGGAGCCCCCTACGAGCAGTACTTC
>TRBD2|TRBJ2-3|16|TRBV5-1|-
CASSSGLAGVTDTQYF
TGCGCCAGCAGCTCCGGACTAGCGGGTGTCACAGATACGCAGTATTTT
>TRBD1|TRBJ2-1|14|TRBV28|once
CASSTRQGTDEQFF
TGTGCCAGCAGTACTCGACAGGGGACCGATGAGCAGTTCTTC
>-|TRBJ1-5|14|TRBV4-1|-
CASSQDRAAQPQHF
TGCGCCAGCAGCCAAGACAGGGCAGCGCAGCCCCAGCATTTT
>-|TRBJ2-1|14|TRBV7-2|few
CASSLDQMPNEQFF
TGTGCCAGCAGCTTAGACCAGATGCCCAATGAGCAGTTCTTC
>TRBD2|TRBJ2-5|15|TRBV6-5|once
CASSYRTSKGETQYF
TGTGCCAGCAGTTACCGGACTAGCAAAGGGGAGACCCAGTACTTC
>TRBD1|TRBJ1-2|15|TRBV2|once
CASSDWQGANYGYTF
TGTGCCAGCAGTGATTGGCAGGGGGCTAACTATGGCTACACCTTC
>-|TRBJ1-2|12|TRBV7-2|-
CASSPSRYGGTF
TGTGCCAGCAGCCCTTCTAGGTACGGGGGCACCTTC
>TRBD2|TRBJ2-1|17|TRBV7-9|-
CASSLAREGTNYNEQFF
TGTGCCAGCAGCTTAGCCCGTGAAGGGACTAACTACAATGAGCAGTTCTTC
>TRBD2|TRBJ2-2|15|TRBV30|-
CAWSLAGGSTGELFF
TGTGCCTGGAGTCTAGCGGGGGGATCTACCGGGGAGTTGTTTTTT
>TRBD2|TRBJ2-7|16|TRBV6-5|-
CASSLGVGLAGYEQYF
TGTGCCAGCAGTTTAGGGGTGGGGCTAGCGGGCTACGAGCAGTACTTC
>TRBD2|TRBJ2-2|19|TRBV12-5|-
CASGFRGTSGTGNTGELFF
TGTGCTAGTGGTTTCAGAGGGACTAGCGGGACGGGCAACACCGGGGAGCTGTTTTTT
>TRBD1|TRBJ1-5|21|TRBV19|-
CASSIDRRDRGLPWSNQPQHF
TGTGCCAGTAGTATAGATCGGAGGGACAGGGGGCTTCCCTGGAGCAATCAGCCCCAGCATTTT
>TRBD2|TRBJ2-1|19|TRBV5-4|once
CASSPLFVDLSGEYNEQFF
TGTGCCAGCAGCCCACTGTTTGTCGACCTTAGCGGGGAGTACAATGAGCAGTTCTTC
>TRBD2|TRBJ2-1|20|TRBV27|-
CASSSTGLAGVGRGPNEQFF
TGTGCCAGCAGTTCGACGGGACTAGCGGGAGTAGGACGTGGTCCCAATGAGCAGTTCTTC
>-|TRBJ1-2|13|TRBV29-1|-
CSVEEGTAYGYTF
TGCAGCGTTGAAGAAGGGACTGCGTACGGCTACACCTTC
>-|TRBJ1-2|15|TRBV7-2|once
CASSLQGPPNYGYTF
TGTGCCAGCAGCCTTCAGGGTCCCCCAAACTATGGCTACACCTTC
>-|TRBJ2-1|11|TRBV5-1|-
CASRASNEQFF
TGCGCCAGCAGAGCATCTAATGAGCAGTTCTTC
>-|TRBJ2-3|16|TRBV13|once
CASSWEAAPSTDTQYF
TGTGCCAGCAGCTGGGAGGCGGCCCCTAGCACAGATACGCAGTATTTT
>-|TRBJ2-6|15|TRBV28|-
CASSFVRSGANVLTF
TGTGCCAGCAGTTTTGTTCGCTCTGGGGCCAACGTCCTGACTTTC
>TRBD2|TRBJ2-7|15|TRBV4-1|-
CASSQPAGGLYEQYF
TGCGCCAGCAGCCAACCCGCGGGAGGGTTATACGAGCAGTACTTC
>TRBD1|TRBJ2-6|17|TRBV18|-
CASSPWTGGSGANVLTF
TGTGCCAGCTCACCCTGGACAGGGGGCTCTGGGGCCAACGTCCTGACTTTC
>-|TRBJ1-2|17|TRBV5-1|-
CASSLDPTGTLVDGYTF
TGCGCCAGCAGCTTGGACCCGACAGGCACTCTAGTGGATGGCTACACCTTC
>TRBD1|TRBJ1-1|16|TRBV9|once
CASSDSGTGWNTEAFF
TGTGCCAGCAGTGATAGCGGGACAGGGTGGAACACTGAAGCTTTCTTT
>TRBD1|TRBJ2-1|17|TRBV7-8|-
CASSLRGGQGKPNEQFF
TGTGCCAGCAGCTTACGAGGGGGACAGGGGAAACCTAATGAGCAGTTCTTC
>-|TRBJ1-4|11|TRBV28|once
CASSAAVGLFF
TGTGCCAGCAGTGCCGCTGTCGGACTGTTTTTT
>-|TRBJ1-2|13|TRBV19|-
CASRTQGDYGYTF
TGTGCCAGTAGGACACAGGGAGACTATGGCTACACCTTC